A selection of T cell receptor beta chains follows, all from one sample in a study of blood T cell repertoires in COVID-19. Assay used: immunoSEQ multiplex PCR; TCRdb lists only in-frame clones, some missing. Of 200,000 to 250,000 clones listed, 85% to 90% are singletons. Sequencing input: peripheral blood. The source is a man aged 30 to 45 with COVID-19, enrolled during active disease. Each CDR3 is given with its conserved first and last residue. The D gene is left open where the match is weak. Expanded clones get a size class; other rows say once, few or many, or leave the size out.

TRBV9,TRBJ2-1,-,TRBD2,CASTPLAGNEQFF,TGTGCCAGCACTCCATTAGCGGGAAATGAGCAGTTCTTC
TRBV5-1,TRBJ2-7,-,TRBD2,CASRAGTSGFYEQYF,TGCGCCAGCAGGGCCGGGACTAGCGGTTTCTACGAGCAGTACTTC
TRBV24-1,TRBJ2-2,-,-,CATSDYRDTGELFF,TGTGCCACCAGTGATTACAGGGACACCGGGGAGCTGTTTTTT
TRBV7-9,TRBJ2-7,-,TRBD1,CASSFLPGTGDMEQYF,TGTGCCAGCAGCTTCCTACCCGGGACAGGGGACATGGAGCAGTACTTC
TRBV25-1,TRBJ1-3,once,-,CASERAGSGNTIYF,TGTGCCAGCGAGCGGGCAGGATCTGGAAACACCATATATTTT
TRBV19,TRBJ2-2,once,TRBD1,CASARTGGNTGELFF,TGTGCCAGTGCCCGGACAGGGGGGAACACCGGGGAGCTGTTTTTT
TRBV14,TRBJ1-3,-,-,CASSLQSYSGNTIYF,TGTGCCAGCAGCCTACAGAGCTACTCTGGAAACACCATATATTTT
TRBV5-8,TRBJ1-2,-,TRBD1,CASSLGDRLYGYTF,TGTGCCAGCAGCTTGGGGGACAGATTGTATGGCTACACCTTC
TRBV2,TRBJ2-2,-,TRBD2,CASSGLGLAGTGELFF,TGTGCCAGCAGTGGTTTGGGACTAGCGGGTACCGGGGAGCTGTTTTTT
TRBV7-9,TRBJ1-6,-,-,CASNNGQNNSPLHF,TGTGCCAGCAACAACGGACAGAATAATTCACCCCTCCACTTT
TRBV28,TRBJ2-1,-,TRBD2,CASTRGGPGNEQFF,TGTGCCAGCACCCGGGGAGGGCCGGGGAATGAGCAGTTCTTC
TRBV7-2,TRBJ1-2,-,-,CASSSVGFRGYGYTF,TGTGCCAGCAGCTCTGTGGGCTTTAGGGGCTATGGCTACACCTTC
TRBV19,TRBJ1-5,-,TRBD1,CASRLTTGGNQPQHF,TGTGCCAGTAGGTTAACCACAGGGGGCAATCAGCCCCAGCATTTT
TRBV28,TRBJ2-7,-,-,CASEAGVHEQYF,TGTGCCAGCGAGGCAGGGGTCCACGAGCAGTACTTC
TRBV6-5,TRBJ1-1,once,TRBD1,CASSYSTGVNTEAFF,TGTGCCAGCAGTTACTCAACAGGGGTGAACACTGAAGCTTTCTTT
TRBV11-3,TRBJ1-1,-,-,CASSAGQPNTEAFF,TGTGCCAGCAGCGCCGGACAGCCTAACACTGAAGCTTTCTTT
TRBV5-6,TRBJ2-4,once,-,CASSFDPGTAKNIQYF,TGTGCCAGCAGCTTCGACCCGGGAACTGCCAAAAACATTCAGTACTTC